This T cell receptor (beta chain) was sequenced during a study of blood T cell repertoires in COVID-19. Study background: There were acute and convalescent COVID-19 samples, and they came from the United States, Italy and Spain. T cells, B-cell-depleted T cells, or PBMCs supplied cDNA or gDNA.

The CDR3 extends over 16 amino acids. V was shortened by 3 bases and J by 1 base, with 13 bases between the two germline ends. The germline CDR1 and CDR2 sequences are LNHDA and SQIVND (reference sequence). In the source study's methods: It was from reference gene primer amplification that nucleated cell counts were estimated. Clones were read by immunoSEQ multiplex PCR, and TCRdb kept only the in-frame ones, dropping some. V and J calls and clone size are copied from that table; D and trimming were computed from the DNA. The data hold a few hundred thousand clones, with roughly 80% observed a single time.

The sequencing sample was made of peripheral blood. This sequence was found in a woman aged 30 to 39 who had recovered from COVID-19. The chain combines TRBV19 with TRBJ1-5; D perhaps matches TRBD1 (6 bases). CDR3 region: CASSISIDRSNQPQHF. CDR3 DNA sequence: TGTGCCAGTAGTATTTCGATCGACAGGAGCAATCAGCCCCAGCATTTT.